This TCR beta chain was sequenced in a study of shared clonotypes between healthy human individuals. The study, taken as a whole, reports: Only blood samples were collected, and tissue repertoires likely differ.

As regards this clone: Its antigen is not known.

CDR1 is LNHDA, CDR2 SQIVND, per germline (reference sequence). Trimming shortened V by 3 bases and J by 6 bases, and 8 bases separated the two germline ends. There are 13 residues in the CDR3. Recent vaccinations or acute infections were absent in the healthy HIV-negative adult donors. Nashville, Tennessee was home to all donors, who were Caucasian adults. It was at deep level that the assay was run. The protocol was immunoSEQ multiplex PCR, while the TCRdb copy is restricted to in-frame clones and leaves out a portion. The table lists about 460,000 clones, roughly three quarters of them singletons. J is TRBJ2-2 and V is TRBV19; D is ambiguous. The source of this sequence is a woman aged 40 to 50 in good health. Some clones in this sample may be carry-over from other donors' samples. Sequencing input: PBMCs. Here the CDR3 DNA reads TGTGCCAGTAGTATTATAGGCCCCGGGGAGCTGTTTTTT. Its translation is CASSIIGPGELFF.